These T cell receptor beta chains were read from a single sample in a study of graft-versus-host responses after intestinal transplantation. The data were produced by immunoSEQ multiplex PCR, yet TCRdb's version contains in-frame clones alone and is incomplete. The sample has tens of thousands of clones; 80% to 95% are singletons. The sequenced sample was bone marrow, obtained 734 days after intestinal transplantation. The receptors come from a human patient who received an intestinal transplant, so some T cells may come from the graft donor. CDR3s include the opening cysteine and the closing phenylalanine or tryptophan. Fields, in order: D gene, CDR3 length, clone size, J gene, V gene, CDR3 protein, CDR3 DNA. The D gene is left open where the match is weak. Size values are once, few and many counts, or a class for expanded clones, and some rows have none.

d_gene: .
len: 16
abundance: once
j_gene: TRBJ2-5
v_gene: TRBV7-2
CDR3aa: CASSLVDAEGGETQYF
CDR3nt: TGTGCCAGCAGCTTAGTAGATGCCGAAGGGGGAGAGACCCAGTACTTC

d_gene: .
len: 14
abundance: .
j_gene: TRBJ2-3
v_gene: TRBV5-1
CDR3aa: CASSSGGEADTQYF
CDR3nt: TGCGCCAGCAGCTCAGGAGGGGAGGCAGATACGCAGTATTTT

d_gene: TRBD2
len: 16
abundance: .
j_gene: TRBJ2-5
v_gene: TRBV4-1
CDR3aa: CASSHPPEGGPETQYF
CDR3nt: TGCGCCAGCAGCCATCCTCCCGAGGGAGGGCCGGAGACCCAGTACTTC

d_gene: .
len: 11
abundance: .
j_gene: TRBJ2-7
v_gene: TRBV2
CDR3aa: CASTSFYEQYF
CDR3nt: TGTGCCAGCACCTCTTTCTACGAGCAGTACTTC

d_gene: TRBD2
len: 16
abundance: .
j_gene: TRBJ2-1
v_gene: TRBV19
CDR3aa: CASSTGGSGGYNEQFF
CDR3nt: TGTGCCAGTAGTACCGGCGGTAGCGGGGGTTACAATGAGCAGTTCTTC

d_gene: TRBD2
len: 19
abundance: .
j_gene: TRBJ2-3
v_gene: TRBV7-9
CDR3aa: CASSLKSGEGRGSTDTQYF
CDR3nt: TGTGCCAGCAGCTTGAAGTCGGGGGAGGGCCGCGGCTCAACAGATACGCAGTATTTT

d_gene: .
len: 15
abundance: .
j_gene: TRBJ2-6
v_gene: TRBV6-5
CDR3aa: CASSRTYSGANVLTF
CDR3nt: TGTGCCAGCAGTAGGACTTACTCTGGGGCCAACGTCCTGACTTTC

d_gene: TRBD2
len: 15
abundance: .
j_gene: TRBJ2-3
v_gene: TRBV9
CDR3aa: CASSAGRGYGDTQYF
CDR3nt: TGTGCCAGCAGCGCGGGGCGGGGGTACGGAGATACGCAGTATTTT

d_gene: .
len: 11
abundance: .
j_gene: TRBJ1-1
v_gene: TRBV4-1
CDR3aa: CASSQGTEAFF
CDR3nt: TGCGCCAGCAGCCAGGGCACTGAAGCTTTCTTT

d_gene: .
len: 17
abundance: .
j_gene: TRBJ2-1
v_gene: TRBV21-1
CDR3aa: CASSKGRARSSYNEQFF
CDR3nt: TGTGCCAGCAGCAAAGGGAGGGCAAGGTCTTCCTACAATGAGCAGTTCTTC

d_gene: .
len: 11
abundance: once
j_gene: TRBJ1-1
v_gene: TRBV6-8
CDR3aa: CASSSDSEAFF
CDR3nt: TGTGCCAGCAGTTCCGACAGTGAAGCTTTCTTT

d_gene: TRBD1
len: 15
abundance: .
j_gene: TRBJ2-4
v_gene: TRBV12-5
CDR3aa: CASGFYRDRANIQYF
CDR3nt: TGTGCTAGTGGTTTTTATCGGGACAGAGCAAACATTCAGTACTTC

d_gene: .
len: 16
abundance: .
j_gene: TRBJ2-5
v_gene: TRBV5-1
CDR3aa: CASSLGQGGRPETQYF
CDR3nt: TGCGCCAGCAGCTTAGGTCAGGGGGGTCGTCCAGAGACCCAGTACTTC

d_gene: .
len: 13
abundance: .
j_gene: TRBJ2-3
v_gene: TRBV2
CDR3aa: CASSAFGTDTQYF
CDR3nt: TGTGCCAGCAGTGCTTTCGGCACAGATACGCAGTATTTT

d_gene: .
len: 15
abundance: .
j_gene: TRBJ2-3
v_gene: TRBV19
CDR3aa: CASSYDTSYTDTQYF
CDR3nt: TGTGCCAGTAGTTACGACACATCCTACACAGATACGCAGTATTTT